Listed below are T cell receptor beta chains from one sample, sequenced in a study of cytomegalovirus exposure and HLA in healthy donors. The method was immunoSEQ multiplex PCR; TCRdb's version includes in-frame clones alone and lacks a portion of them. The sample has about 120,000 clones; approximately 80% are singletons. The sequenced sample consisted of PBMCs. These TCRs come from a young man in good health and CMV-seronegative. Each CDR3 is given with its conserved first and last residue. The order of the fields is clone size, J gene, V gene, D gene, CDR3 DNA, CDR3 protein. The D gene is left open where the match is weak. Size is omitted from some rows. Given values are once, few, many or a class for expanded clones.

size: few
J: TRBJ2-3
V: TRBV7-3
D: TRBD2
DNA: TGTGCCAGCAGCTTGACTAGCGGGAGTCGAGATACGCAGTATTTT
CDR3: CASSLTSGSRDTQYF

size: -
J: TRBJ2-1
V: TRBV7-9
D: TRBD2
DNA: TGTTCCAGCAGCTTTAGCGGGAGAGCCTACAATGAGCAGTTCTTC
CDR3: CSSSFSGRAYNEQFF

size: -
J: TRBJ2-5
V: TRBV19
D: TRBD1
DNA: TGTGCCAGTAGTATGGGGACAGGTGTTCAAGAGACCCAGTACTTC
CDR3: CASSMGTGVQETQYF

size: -
J: TRBJ2-1
V: TRBV4-1
D: TRBD2
DNA: TGCGCCAGCAGCCAACTTAGCGGGAGGGGCGTGAATGAGCAGTTCTTC
CDR3: CASSQLSGRGVNEQFF

size: many
J: TRBJ2-1
V: TRBV11-2
D: -
DNA: TGTGCCAGCAGCGACCGGGTTTCCTACAATGAGCAGTTCTTC
CDR3: CASSDRVSYNEQFF

size: -
J: TRBJ2-1
V: TRBV28
D: TRBD2
DNA: TGTGCCAGCAGTGTCAGGGAGGGCCCCTACAATGAGCAGTTCTTC
CDR3: CASSVREGPYNEQFF

size: -
J: TRBJ1-4
V: TRBV28
D: -
DNA: TGTGCCAGCAGCCCGCATGCCAGTAATGAAAAACTGTTTTTT
CDR3: CASSPHASNEKLFF

size: -
J: TRBJ2-1
V: TRBV6-5
D: TRBD2
DNA: TGTGCCAGCAGTTTAGCGGGAGGACGGAATGAGCAGTTCTTC
CDR3: CASSLAGGRNEQFF

size: -
J: TRBJ2-2
V: TRBV7-9
D: -
DNA: TGTGCCAGCAGCTTAGTAGCGCCGACCGGGGAGCTGTTTTTT
CDR3: CASSLVAPTGELFF

size: -
J: TRBJ2-1
V: TRBV6-5
D: TRBD1
DNA: TGTGCCAGCAGTCTCGACAGGGGGCCCTACAATGAGCAGTTCTTC
CDR3: CASSLDRGPYNEQFF

size: -
J: TRBJ2-2
V: TRBV7-3
D: TRBD2
DNA: TGTGCCAGCAGCTCAGGACTAGTTGGCGCCGGGGAGCTGTTTTTT
CDR3: CASSSGLVGAGELFF

size: -
J: TRBJ2-3
V: TRBV28
D: TRBD2
DNA: TGTGCCAGCACTGAACGGGGGGGCTCAGATACGCAGTATTTT
CDR3: CASTERGGSDTQYF

size: -
J: TRBJ2-1
V: TRBV4-1
D: TRBD2
DNA: TGCGCCAGCAGCCAAGGTAAGCTAGCGGGAGGTCGGTCAACCTACAATGAGCAGTTCTTC
CDR3: CASSQGKLAGGRSTYNEQFF

size: -
J: TRBJ2-5
V: TRBV5-1
D: TRBD1
DNA: TGCGCCAGCAGCCCCCGGGACAGGGAGGGGACCCAGTACTTC
CDR3: CASSPRDREGTQYF

size: -
J: TRBJ2-1
V: TRBV19
D: TRBD2
DNA: TGTGCCAGTAGCTTTACCGGGACTATTAGTTACAATGAGCAGTTCTTC
CDR3: CASSFTGTISYNEQFF

size: few
J: TRBJ2-7
V: TRBV5-6
D: -
DNA: TGTGCCAGCAGCTTGGGGGCACCCCACGAGCAGTACTTC
CDR3: CASSLGAPHEQYF

size: few
J: TRBJ2-3
V: TRBV18
D: -
DNA: TGTGCCAGCTCATTATCCAGTAGCACAGATACGCAGTATTTT
CDR3: CASSLSSSTDTQYF

size: few
J: TRBJ2-3
V: TRBV4-1
D: -
DNA: TGCGCCAGCAGCCAAGATAAACTCAGCAGGGGCGCAGATACGCAGTATTTT
CDR3: CASSQDKLSRGADTQYF

size: -
J: TRBJ2-5
V: TRBV19
D: TRBD2
DNA: TGTGCCAGTAGTATTGAAGAGCTAGCGGGGGGCTCTCACGAGACCCAGTACTTC
CDR3: CASSIEELAGGSHETQYF

size: -
J: TRBJ2-3
V: TRBV5-1
D: TRBD2
DNA: TGCGCCAGCAGCCCCTCTAGCGGGAGGTTCCGTAGCACAGATACGCAGTATTTT
CDR3: CASSPSSGRFRSTDTQYF

size: few
J: TRBJ1-2
V: TRBV2
D: TRBD1
DNA: TGTGCCAGCAGAACCACCGGGACAGGCTATGGCTACACCTTC
CDR3: CASRTTGTGYGYTF

size: few
J: TRBJ2-7
V: TRBV2
D: TRBD1
DNA: TGTGCCAGTGTCGAGACAGGGGGTTCCTACGAGCAGTACTTC
CDR3: CASVETGGSYEQYF

size: -
J: TRBJ2-6
V: TRBV6-4
D: -
DNA: TGTGCCAGCAGCCGCGACAGCTCTGGGGCCAACGTCCTGACTTTC
CDR3: CASSRDSSGANVLTF

size: few
J: TRBJ1-1
V: TRBV7-3
D: TRBD1
DNA: TGTGCCAGCAGCTTATCGAGGGGGCAGAACACTGAAGCTTTCTTT
CDR3: CASSLSRGQNTEAFF

size: -
J: TRBJ1-1
V: TRBV6-5
D: -
DNA: TGTGCCAGCAGTTACTCCCCATATGAGACTGAAGCTTTCTTT
CDR3: CASSYSPYETEAFF

size: -
J: TRBJ2-5
V: TRBV7-3
D: -
DNA: TGTGCCAGCAGTCCATCCGAGGGGGCCCAGTACTTC
CDR3: CASSPSEGAQYF

size: -
J: TRBJ2-7
V: TRBV11-2
D: TRBD2
DNA: TGTGCCAGCAGCTTAAGACTAGCGGGAGGGTTCGGGGAGCAGTACTTC
CDR3: CASSLRLAGGFGEQYF

size: -
J: TRBJ2-1
V: TRBV19
D: -
DNA: TGTGCCAGTACTGCCAGCGGACTCGTAAATGAGCAGTTCTTC
CDR3: CASTASGLVNEQFF

size: -
J: TRBJ2-7
V: TRBV28
D: TRBD2
DNA: TGTGCCAGCAGTTTGGTGACTAGCGGGAGCAAAAACACCCAGTACTTC
CDR3: CASSLVTSGSKNTQYF

size: -
J: TRBJ2-7
V: TRBV4-2
D: TRBD2
DNA: TGTGCCAGCAGCCAAGGGGGCGGCGGGACTAGCGGAGCATACGAGCAGTACTTC
CDR3: CASSQGGGGTSGAYEQYF

size: -
J: TRBJ2-3
V: TRBV10-1
D: TRBD2
DNA: TGCGCCAGCAGTTCAACTTCGGGACTAGCGGGAGCCCACACAGATACGCAGTATTTT
CDR3: CASSSTSGLAGAHTDTQYF

size: -
J: TRBJ1-5
V: TRBV5-1
D: -
DNA: TGCGCCAGCAGCCCCGACGCGGGTGGTGGCAATCAGCCCCAGCATTTT
CDR3: CASSPDAGGGNQPQHF

size: -
J: TRBJ1-4
V: TRBV7-9
D: TRBD1
DNA: TGTGCCAGCAGCATACCCGGGACAGGCGATGCAACTAATGAAAAACTGTTTTTT
CDR3: CASSIPGTGDATNEKLFF

size: -
J: TRBJ2-7
V: TRBV7-8
D: TRBD1
DNA: TGTGCCAGCAGCTTAGGACAGGGGAGCTCCTACGAGCAGTACTTC
CDR3: CASSLGQGSSYEQYF

size: few
J: TRBJ1-1
V: TRBV10-3
D: TRBD1
DNA: TGTGCCATCAGTGTGGACAGGGATGAGAAGAACACTGAAGCTTTCTTT
CDR3: CAISVDRDEKNTEAFF

size: -
J: TRBJ1-1
V: TRBV5-5
D: -
DNA: TGTGCCAGCAGCTTGAGACAAACGAACACTGAAGCTTTCTTT
CDR3: CASSLRQTNTEAFF

size: -
J: TRBJ2-7
V: TRBV7-9
D: -
DNA: TGTGCCAGCAGCTTGGGGGACTCCTACGAGCAGTACTTC
CDR3: CASSLGDSYEQYF

size: -
J: TRBJ2-5
V: TRBV2
D: TRBD2
DNA: TGTGCCAGCAGTGTGGAGACTAGCGACCAAGAGACCCAGTACTTC
CDR3: CASSVETSDQETQYF

size: -
J: TRBJ2-2
V: TRBV14
D: TRBD2
DNA: TGTGCCAGCAGCCCGATAGCGGGAGCGGTCGGGGAGCTGTTTTTT
CDR3: CASSPIAGAVGELFF

size: -
J: TRBJ2-7
V: TRBV6-5
D: -
DNA: TGTGCCAGCAGCGATACGCGGGGCGAGCAGTACTTC
CDR3: CASSDTRGEQYF

size: -
J: TRBJ2-3
V: TRBV5-1
D: -
DNA: TGCGCCAGCAGCTCCCCCCGGACTAGCACAGATACGCAGTATTTT
CDR3: CASSSPRTSTDTQYF